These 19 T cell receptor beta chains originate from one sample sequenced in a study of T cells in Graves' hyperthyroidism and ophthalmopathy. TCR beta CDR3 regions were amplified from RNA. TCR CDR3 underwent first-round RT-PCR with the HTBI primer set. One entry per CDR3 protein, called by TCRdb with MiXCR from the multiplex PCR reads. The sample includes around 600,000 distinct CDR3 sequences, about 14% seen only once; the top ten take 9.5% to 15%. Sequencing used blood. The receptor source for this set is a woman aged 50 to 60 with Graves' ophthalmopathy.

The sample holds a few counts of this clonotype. The CDR3 spells CASSLTRASGMSYNEQFF. CDR3 nucleotides: TGCGCCAGCAGCTTAACCAGGGCTAGCGGGATGTCCTACAATGAGCAGTTCTTC. V gene TRBV5-1 combines with J gene TRBJ2-1; 9 bases match TRBD2. Germline V gene lookup returns CDR1 SGHRS and CDR2 YFSETQ. The V segment lost 2 bases and the J segment 1 base; nucleotides outside the gene matches: 10. This CDR3 is built from 18 residues.

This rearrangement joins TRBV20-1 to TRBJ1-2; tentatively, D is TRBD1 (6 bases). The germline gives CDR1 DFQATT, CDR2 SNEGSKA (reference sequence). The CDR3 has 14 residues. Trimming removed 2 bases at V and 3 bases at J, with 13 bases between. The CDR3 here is CSARHTRTDYGYTF. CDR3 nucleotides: TGCAGTGCTAGACATACCAGGACAGACTATGGCTACACCTTC.

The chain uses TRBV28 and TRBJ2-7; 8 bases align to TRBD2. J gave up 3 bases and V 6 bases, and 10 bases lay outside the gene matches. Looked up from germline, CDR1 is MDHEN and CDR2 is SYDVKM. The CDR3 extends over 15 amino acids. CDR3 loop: CASSSRSGSNYEQYF. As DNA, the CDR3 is TGTGCCAGCAGCTCTAGGAGCGGGAGCAACTACGAGCAGTACTTC. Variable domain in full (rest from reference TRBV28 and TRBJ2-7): DVKVTQSSRYLVKRTGEKVFLECVQDMDHENMFWYRQDPGLGLRLIYFSYDVKMKEKGDIPEGYSVSREKKERFSLILESASTNQTSMYLCASSSRSGSNYEQYFGPGTRLTVT.

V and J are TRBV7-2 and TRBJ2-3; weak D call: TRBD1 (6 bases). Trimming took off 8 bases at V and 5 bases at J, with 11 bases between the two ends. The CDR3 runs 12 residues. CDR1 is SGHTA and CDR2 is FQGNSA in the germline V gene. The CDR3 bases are TGTGCCAGCGGGGGCCGGTTAGATACGCAGTATTTT. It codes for CASGGRLDTQYF.

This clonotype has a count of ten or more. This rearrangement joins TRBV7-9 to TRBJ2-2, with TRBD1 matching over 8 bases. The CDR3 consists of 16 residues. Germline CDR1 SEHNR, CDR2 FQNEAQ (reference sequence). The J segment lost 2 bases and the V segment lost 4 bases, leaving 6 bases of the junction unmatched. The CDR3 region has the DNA TGTGCCAGCAGCTCAGCCGGGACAGGAAACACCGGGGAGCTGTTTTTT. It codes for CASSSAGTGNTGELFF.

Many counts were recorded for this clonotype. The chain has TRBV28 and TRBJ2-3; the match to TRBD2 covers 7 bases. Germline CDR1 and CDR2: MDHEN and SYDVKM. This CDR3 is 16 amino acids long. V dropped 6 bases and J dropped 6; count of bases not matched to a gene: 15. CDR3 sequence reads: CASRDGGRARKDTQYF. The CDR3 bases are TGTGCCAGCAGGGATGGGGGGAGGGCCCGTAAGGATACGCAGTATTTT. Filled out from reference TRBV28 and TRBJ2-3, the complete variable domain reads DVKVTQSSRYLVKRTGEKVFLECVQDMDHENMFWYRQDPGLGLRLIYFSYDVKMKEKGDIPEGYSVSREKKERFSLILESASTNQTSMYLCASRDGGRARKDTQYFGPGTRLTVL.

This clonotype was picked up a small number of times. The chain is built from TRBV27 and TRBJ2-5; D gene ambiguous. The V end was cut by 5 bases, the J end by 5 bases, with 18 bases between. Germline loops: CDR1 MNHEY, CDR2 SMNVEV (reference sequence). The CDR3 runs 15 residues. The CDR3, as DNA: TGTGCCAGCAGTCCCCAGAGCTATGGTCACGAGACCCAGTACTTC. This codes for CASSPQSYGHETQYF.

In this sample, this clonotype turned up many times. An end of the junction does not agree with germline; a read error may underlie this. This CDR3 is CASSLVSGIYAQYF. The CDR3, as DNA: TGTGCCAGCAGTTTGGTAAGCGGAATCTACGCGCAGTACTTC. The chain carries TRBV28 and TRBJ2-7, with a tentative D call TRBD2 (5 bases). Germline loops: CDR1 MDHEN, CDR2 SYDVKM. CDR3 length equals 14 residues.

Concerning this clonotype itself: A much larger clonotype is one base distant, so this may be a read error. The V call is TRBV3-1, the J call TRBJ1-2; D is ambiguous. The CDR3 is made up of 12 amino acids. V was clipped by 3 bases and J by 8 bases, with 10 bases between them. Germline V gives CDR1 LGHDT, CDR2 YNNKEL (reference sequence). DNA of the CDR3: TGTGCCAGCAGCCAGGATTTGCGGGGCTACACCTTC. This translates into CASSQDLRGYTF.

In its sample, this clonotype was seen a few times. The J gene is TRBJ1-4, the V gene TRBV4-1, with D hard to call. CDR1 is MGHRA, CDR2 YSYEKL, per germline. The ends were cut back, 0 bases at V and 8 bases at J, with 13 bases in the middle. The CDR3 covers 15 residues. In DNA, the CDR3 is TGCGCCAGCAGCCAAGACCAGAGAGGAGGAGAAAAACTGTTTTTT. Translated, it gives CASSQDQRGGEKLFF.

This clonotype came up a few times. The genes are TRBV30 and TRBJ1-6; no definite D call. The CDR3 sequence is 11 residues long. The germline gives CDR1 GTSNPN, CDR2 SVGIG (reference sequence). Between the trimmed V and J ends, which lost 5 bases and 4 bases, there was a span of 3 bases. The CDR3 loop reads CAWQYNSPLHF. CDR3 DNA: TGTGCCTGGCAATATAATTCACCCCTCCACTTT.

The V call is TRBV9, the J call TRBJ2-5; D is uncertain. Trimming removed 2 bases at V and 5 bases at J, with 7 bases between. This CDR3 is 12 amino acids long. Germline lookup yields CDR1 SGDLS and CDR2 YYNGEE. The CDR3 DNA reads TGTGCCAGCAGCGTGCTCGGGGAGACCCAGTACTTC. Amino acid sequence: CASSVLGETQYF.

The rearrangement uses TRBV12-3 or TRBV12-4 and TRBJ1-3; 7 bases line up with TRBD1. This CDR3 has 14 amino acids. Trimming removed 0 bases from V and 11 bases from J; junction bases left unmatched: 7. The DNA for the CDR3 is TGTGCCAGCAGTTTAGCGCAAGGGGGCTCCCCCATATATTTT. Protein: CASSLAQGGSPIYF.

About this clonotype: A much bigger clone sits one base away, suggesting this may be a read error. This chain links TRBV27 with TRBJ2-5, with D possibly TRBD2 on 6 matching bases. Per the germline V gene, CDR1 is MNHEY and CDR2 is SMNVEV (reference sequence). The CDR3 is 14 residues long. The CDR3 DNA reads TGTGCCAGCAGTTTGTCCGGGACTGGAGAGACCCAGCACTTC. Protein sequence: CASSLSGTGETQHF.

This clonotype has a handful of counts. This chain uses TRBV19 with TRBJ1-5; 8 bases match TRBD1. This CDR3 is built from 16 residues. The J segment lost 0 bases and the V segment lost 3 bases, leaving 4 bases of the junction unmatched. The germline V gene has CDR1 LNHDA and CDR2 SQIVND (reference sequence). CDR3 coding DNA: TGTGCCAGTAGTATTAGACAGGGGAATAGCAATCAGCCCCAGCATTTT. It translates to CASSIRQGNSNQPQHF.

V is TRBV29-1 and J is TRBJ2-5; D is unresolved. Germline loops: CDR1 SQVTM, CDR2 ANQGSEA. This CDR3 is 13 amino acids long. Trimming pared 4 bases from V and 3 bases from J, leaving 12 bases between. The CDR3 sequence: CSVGGVLKETQYF. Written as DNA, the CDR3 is TGCAGCGTTGGAGGCGTATTAAAAGAGACCCAGTACTTC. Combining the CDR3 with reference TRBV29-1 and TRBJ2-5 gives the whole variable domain SAVISQKPSRDICQRGTSLTIQCQVDSQVTMMFWYRQQPGQSLTLIATANQGSEATYESGFVIDKFPISRPNLTFSTLTVSNMSPEDSSIYLCSVGGVLKETQYFGPGTRLLVL.

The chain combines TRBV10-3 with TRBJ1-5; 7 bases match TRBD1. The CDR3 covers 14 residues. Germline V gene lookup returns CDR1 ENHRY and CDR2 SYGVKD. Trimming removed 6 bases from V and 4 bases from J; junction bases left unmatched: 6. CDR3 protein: CAISDRAGNQPQHF. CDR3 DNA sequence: TGTGCCATCAGCGACAGGGCTGGAAATCAGCCCCAGCATTTT.

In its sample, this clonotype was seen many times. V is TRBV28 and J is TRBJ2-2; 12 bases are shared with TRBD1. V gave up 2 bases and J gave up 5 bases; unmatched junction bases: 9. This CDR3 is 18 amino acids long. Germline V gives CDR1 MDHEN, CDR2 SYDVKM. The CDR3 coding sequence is TGTGCCAGCAGTTTAGCGCCGGGACAGGGGGCGCCTACCGGGGAGCTGTTTTTT. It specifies CASSLAPGQGAPTGELFF.

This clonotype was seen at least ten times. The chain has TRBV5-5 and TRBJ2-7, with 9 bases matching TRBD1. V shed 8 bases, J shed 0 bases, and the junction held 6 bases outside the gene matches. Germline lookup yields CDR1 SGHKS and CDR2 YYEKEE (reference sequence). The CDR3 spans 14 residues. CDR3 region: CASTQGASSYEQYF. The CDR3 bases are TGTGCCAGTACACAGGGGGCGAGCTCCTACGAGCAGTACTTC.